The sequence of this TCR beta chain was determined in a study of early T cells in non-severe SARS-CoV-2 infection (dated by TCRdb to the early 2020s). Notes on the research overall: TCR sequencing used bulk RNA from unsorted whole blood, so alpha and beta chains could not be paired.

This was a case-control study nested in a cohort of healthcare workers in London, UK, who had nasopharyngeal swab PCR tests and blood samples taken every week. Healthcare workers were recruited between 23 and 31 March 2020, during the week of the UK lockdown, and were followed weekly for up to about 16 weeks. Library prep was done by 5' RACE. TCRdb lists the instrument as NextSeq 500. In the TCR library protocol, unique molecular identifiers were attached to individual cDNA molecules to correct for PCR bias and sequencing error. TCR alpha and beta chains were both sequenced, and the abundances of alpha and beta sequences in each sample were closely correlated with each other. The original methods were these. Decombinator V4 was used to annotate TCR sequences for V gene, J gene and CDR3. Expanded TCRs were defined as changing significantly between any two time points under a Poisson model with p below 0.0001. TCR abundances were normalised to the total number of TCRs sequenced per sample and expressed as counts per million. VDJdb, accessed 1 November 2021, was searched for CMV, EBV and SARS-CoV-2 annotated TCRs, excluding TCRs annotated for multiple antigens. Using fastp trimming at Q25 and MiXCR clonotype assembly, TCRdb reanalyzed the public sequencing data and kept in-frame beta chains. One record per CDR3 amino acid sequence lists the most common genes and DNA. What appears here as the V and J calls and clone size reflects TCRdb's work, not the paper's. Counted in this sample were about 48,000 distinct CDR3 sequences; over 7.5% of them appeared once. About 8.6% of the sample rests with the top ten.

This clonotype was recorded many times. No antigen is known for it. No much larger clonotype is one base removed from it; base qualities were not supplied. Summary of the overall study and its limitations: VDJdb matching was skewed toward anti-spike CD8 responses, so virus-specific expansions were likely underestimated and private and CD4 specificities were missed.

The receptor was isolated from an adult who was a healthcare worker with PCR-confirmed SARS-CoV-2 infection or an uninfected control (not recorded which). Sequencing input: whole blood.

Here the CDR3 is given as CASSWGRGLGTEAFF. The nucleotide sequence reads TGTGCCAGCAGTTGGGGCAGGGGTCTGGGCACTGAAGCTTTCTTT. This chain is built from TRBV28 and TRBJ1-1, with TRBD1 perhaps the D gene, on 6 matching bases. The CDR3 runs 15 residues from the cysteine to the phenylalanine. CDR3 DNA is the only sequence kept; it has 45 bases, read in frame from the first base. V is reduced by 4 bases and J by 4 bases, leaving a spacing of 16 bases between them. The germline V gene provides CDR1 MDHEN and CDR2 SYDVKM.